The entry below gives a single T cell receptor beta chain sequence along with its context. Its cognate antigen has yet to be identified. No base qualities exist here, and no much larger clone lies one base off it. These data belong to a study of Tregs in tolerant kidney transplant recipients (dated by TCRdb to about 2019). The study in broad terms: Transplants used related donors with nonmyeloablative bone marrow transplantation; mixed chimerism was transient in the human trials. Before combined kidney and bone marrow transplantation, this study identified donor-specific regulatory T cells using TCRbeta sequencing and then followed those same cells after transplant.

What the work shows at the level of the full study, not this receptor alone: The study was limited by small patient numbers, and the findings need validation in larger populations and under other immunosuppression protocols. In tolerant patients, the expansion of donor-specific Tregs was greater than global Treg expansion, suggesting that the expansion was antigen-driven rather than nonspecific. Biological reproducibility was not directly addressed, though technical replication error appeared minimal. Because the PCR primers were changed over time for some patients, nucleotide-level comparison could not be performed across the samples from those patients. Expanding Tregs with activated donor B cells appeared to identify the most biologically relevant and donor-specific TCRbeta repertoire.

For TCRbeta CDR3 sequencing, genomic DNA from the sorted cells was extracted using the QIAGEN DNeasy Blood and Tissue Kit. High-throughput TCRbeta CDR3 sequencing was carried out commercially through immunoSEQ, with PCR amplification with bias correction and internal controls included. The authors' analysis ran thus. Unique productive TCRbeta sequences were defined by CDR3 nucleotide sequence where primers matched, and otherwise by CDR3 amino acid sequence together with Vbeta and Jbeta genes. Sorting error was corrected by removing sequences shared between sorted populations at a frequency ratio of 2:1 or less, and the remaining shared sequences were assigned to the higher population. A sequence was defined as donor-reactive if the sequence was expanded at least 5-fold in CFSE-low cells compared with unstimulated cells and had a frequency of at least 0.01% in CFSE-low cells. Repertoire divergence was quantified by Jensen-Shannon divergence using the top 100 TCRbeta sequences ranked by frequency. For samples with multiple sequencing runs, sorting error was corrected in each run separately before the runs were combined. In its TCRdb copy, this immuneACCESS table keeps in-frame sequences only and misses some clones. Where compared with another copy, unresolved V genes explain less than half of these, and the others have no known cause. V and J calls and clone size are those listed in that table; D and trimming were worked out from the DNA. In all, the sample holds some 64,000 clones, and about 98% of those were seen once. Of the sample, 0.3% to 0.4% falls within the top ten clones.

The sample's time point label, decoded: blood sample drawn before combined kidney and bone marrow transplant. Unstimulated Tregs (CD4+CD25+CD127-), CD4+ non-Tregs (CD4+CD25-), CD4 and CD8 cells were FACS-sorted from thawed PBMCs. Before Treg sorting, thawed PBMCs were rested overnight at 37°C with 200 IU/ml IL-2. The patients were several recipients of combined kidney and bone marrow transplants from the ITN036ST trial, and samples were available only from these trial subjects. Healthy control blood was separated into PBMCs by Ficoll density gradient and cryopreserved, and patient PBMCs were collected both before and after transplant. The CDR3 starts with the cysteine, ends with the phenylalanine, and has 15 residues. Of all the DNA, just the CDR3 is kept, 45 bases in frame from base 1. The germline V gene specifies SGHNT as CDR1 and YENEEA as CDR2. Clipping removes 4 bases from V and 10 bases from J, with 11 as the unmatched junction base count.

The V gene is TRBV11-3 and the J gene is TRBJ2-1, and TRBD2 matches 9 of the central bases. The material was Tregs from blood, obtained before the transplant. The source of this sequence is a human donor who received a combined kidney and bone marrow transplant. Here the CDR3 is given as CASSSRGSGSLEQFF. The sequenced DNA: TGTGCCAGCAGCTCCCGTGGTAGCGGGAGTCTCGAGCAGTTCTTC.